This T cell receptor (beta chain) is drawn from a study of blood T cells in healthy people across ages. The second PCR ran roughly 7 to 12 cycles with a sample-barcoded 5' primer and J-beta primers. TCRdb re-called the 5' RACE reads with MiXCR, one entry per CDR3 protein. The table includes 900,000 to 950,000 distinct CDR3 sequences, 25% to 30% detected once. CDR1 is KGHSH and CDR2 is LQKENI in the germline V gene. CDR3 length: 15 amino acids. The V gene lost 0 bases and the J gene lost 3 bases, with 9 bases spanning the gap. The same sample was also used in a study of T cells of mothers and their children.

J is TRBJ2-1 and V is TRBV18; D unclear. The material sequenced was blood. This receptor was taken from a woman aged 40 to 50 in good health. CDR3 bases: TGTGCCAGCTCACCACCGGGCAGATACTACAATGAGCAGTTCTTC. The encoded protein is CASSPPGRYYNEQFF.